The sequence of this T cell receptor beta chain was determined in a study of Graves' ophthalmopathy and Graves' hyperthyroidism. Study context: Peripheral blood sampling occurred at initial diagnosis, before any treatment. General study points: Using 13 signatures, a model distinguished ophthalmopathy from stable hyperthyroidism, reaching around 86% sensitivity and over 65% specificity. Most thyroid-expanded clonotypes exceeding 0.001 frequency were also found in blood.

The TCR beta CDR3 regions underwent amplification from RNA transcripts. HTBI primers were used in a first-round RT-PCR, which preceded a second-round multiplex PCR. From the multiplex PCR reads, TCRdb called clonotypes with MiXCR, one entry per CDR3 protein. The table includes approximately 330,000 distinct CDR3 sequences, roughly 15% detected once. This clonotype was picked up many times. The target antigen is unknown. The V and J ends lost 0 bases and 5 bases, in that order; junction bases with no gene match: 7. This CDR3 is built from 16 residues. CDR1 and CDR2 (germline): GTSNPN, SVGIG (reference sequence).

The receptor was derived from an adult man with Graves' ophthalmopathy. The chain carries TRBV30 and TRBJ2-5, with TRBD2 identical over 12 bases. The material sequenced was peripheral blood. The CDR3 bases are TGTGCCTGGAGTGTGGCTAGCGGGAGGGCCGGGGAGACCCAGTACTTC. Translation: CAWSVASGRAGETQYF.